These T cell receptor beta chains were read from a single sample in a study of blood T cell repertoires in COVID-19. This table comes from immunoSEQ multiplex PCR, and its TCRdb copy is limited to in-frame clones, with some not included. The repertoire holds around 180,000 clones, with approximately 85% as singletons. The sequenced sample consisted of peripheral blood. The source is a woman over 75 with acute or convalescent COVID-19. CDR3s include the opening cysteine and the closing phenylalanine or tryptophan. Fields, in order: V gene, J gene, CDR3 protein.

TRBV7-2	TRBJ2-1	CASSFRLARNEQFF
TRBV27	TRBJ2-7	CASQTGTGAGEQYF
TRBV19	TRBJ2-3	CASSPGGPGTDTQYF
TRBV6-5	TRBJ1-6	CASSYSGLSNSPLHF
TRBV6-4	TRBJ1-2	CASSDSRQGAWYGYTF
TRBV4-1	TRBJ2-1	CASSQEWAETYNEQFF
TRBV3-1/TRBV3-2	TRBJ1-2	CASRSQGSNYGYTF
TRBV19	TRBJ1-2	CASSLTGGNYGYTF
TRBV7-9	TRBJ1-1	CASSLVTGHWNTEAFF
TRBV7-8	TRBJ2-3	CASSPPPGLAGPTDTQYF
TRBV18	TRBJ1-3	CASSPDEAGNTIYF
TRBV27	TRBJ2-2	CASSLGGRFTGELFF
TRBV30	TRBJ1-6	CAWSGIPNSPLHF
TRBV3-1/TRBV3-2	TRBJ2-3	CASSRLAGVTDTQYF
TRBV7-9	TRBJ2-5	CASSLRTGERGETQYF
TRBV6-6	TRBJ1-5	CASREGPYSNQPQHF
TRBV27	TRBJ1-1	CASTLMGAGTGNTEAFF
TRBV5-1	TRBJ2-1	CASSPLNNEQFF
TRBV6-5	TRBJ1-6	CASSYSGAFVSPLHF
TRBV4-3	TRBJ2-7	CASSPGLAGIYEQYF
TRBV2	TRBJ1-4	CASRSDTRPTNEKLFF
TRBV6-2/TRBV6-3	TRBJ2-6	CASSRGTVYSGANVLTF
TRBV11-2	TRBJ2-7	CASSLIRQGLGEQYF
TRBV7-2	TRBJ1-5	CASSFQDSNQPQHF
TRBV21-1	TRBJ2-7	CASSKTGQGIPYEQYF
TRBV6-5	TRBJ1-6	CASSLDISTSPLHF
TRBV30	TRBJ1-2	CAWSEQVLNYGYTF
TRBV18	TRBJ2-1	CASSPLASGGFNEQFF
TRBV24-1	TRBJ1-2	CATSDAGGRGYTF
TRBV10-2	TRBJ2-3	CASSATAGTSGGAADTQYF
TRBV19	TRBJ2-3	CASSIAQGRTDTQYF
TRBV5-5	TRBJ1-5	CASSFAEWAGRSGQPQHF
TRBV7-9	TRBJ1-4	CASSLTGFVVEKLFF
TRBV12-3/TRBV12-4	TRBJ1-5	CASSSTLGQPQHF
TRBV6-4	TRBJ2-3	CASSDFGLAGDTQYF
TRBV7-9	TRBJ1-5	CASSLNTAGASQPQHF
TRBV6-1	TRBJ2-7	CASSEERRAEQYF
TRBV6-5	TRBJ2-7	CASSKTGTTYEQYF
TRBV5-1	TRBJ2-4	CASSSTQGVGIQYF
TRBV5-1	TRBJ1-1	CASSLDRDLEAFF
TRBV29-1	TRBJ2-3	CSVDDRFLGGASTDTQYF
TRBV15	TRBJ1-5	CATSLRYRGPSNQPQHF
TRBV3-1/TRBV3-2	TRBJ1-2	CASSAWTGTDGYTF
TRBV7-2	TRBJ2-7	CASSFGAGEQYF
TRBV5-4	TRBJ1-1	CASSFPKNTEAFF
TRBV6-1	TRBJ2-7	CASSEATSGGSYEQYF